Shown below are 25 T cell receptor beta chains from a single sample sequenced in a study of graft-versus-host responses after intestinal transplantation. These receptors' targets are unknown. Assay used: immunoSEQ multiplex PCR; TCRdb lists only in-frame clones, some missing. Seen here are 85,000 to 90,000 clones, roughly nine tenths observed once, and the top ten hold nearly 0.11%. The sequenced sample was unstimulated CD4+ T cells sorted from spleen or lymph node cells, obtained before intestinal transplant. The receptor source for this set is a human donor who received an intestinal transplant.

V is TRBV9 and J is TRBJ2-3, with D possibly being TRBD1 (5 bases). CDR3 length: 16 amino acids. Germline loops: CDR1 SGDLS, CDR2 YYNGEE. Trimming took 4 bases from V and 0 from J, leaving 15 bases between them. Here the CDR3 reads CASSPRSGPSTDTQYF. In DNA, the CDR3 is TGTGCCAGCAGCCCGCGGTCAGGGCCTAGCACAGATACGCAGTATTTT.

CDR3 residues: CASSSWTGGRETQYF. CDR3 nucleotide sequence: TGTGCCAGCAGTTCATGGACAGGGGGCCGAGAGACCCAGTACTTC. The chain links TRBV6-5 to TRBJ2-5; 11 nucleotides agree with TRBD1. Trimming at V came to 4 bases and at J to 4 bases, leaving 5 bases not matched to a gene. Germline-derived CDR1 and CDR2 are MNHEY and SVGAGI. The CDR3 is 15 amino acids.

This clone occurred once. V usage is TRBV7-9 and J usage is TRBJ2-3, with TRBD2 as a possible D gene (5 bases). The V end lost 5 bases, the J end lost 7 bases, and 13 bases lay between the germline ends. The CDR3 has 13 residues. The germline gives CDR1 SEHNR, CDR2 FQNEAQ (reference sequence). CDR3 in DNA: TGTGCCAGCAGCCCCACGACTACCCATACGCAGTATTTT. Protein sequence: CASSPTTTHTQYF.

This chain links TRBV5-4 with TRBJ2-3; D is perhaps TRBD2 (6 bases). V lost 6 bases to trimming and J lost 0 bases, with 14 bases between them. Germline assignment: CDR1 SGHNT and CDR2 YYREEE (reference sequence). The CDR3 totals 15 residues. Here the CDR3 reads CASTPRGISTDTQYF. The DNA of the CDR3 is TGTGCCAGCACGCCACGGGGGATAAGCACAGATACGCAGTATTTT.

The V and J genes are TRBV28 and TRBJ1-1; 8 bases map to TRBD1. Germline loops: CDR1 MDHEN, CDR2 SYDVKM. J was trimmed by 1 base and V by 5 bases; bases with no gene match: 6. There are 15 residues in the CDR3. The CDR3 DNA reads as TGTGCCAGCAGTCCCAGGACAGGGTGGAACACTGAAGCTTTCTTT. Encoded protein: CASSPRTGWNTEAFF. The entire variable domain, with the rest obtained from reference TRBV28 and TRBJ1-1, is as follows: DVKVTQSSRYLVKRTGEKVFLECVQDMDHENMFWYRQDPGLGLRLIYFSYDVKMKEKGDIPEGYSVSREKKERFSLILESASTNQTSMYLCASSPRTGWNTEAFFGQGTRLTVV.

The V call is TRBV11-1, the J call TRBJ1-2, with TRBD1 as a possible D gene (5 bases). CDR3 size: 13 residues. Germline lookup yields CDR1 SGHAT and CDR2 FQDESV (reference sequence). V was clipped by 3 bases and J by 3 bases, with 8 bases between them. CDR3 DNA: TGTGCCAGCAGCTTGGCAGGGCACTATGGCTACACCTTC. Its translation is CASSLAGHYGYTF. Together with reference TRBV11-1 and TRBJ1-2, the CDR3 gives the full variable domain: EAEVAQSPRYKITEKSQAVAFWCDPISGHATLYWYRQILGQGPELLVQFQDESVVDDSQLPKDRFSAERLKGVDSTLKIQPAELGDSAMYLCASSLAGHYGYTFGSGTRLTVV.

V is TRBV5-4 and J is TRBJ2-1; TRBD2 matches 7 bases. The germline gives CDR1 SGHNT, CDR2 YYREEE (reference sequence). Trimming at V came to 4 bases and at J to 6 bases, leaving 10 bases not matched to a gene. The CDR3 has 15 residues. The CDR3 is CASSGIGTGGNEQFF. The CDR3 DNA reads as TGTGCCAGCAGCGGAATCGGGACGGGAGGCAATGAGCAGTTCTTC.

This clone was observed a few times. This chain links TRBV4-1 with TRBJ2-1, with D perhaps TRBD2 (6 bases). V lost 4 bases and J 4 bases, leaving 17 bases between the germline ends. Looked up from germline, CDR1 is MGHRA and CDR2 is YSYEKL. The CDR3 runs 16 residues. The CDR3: CASSPRPGLTYNEQFF. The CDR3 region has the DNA TGCGCCAGCAGCCCCCGTCCGGGACTCACATACAATGAGCAGTTCTTC.

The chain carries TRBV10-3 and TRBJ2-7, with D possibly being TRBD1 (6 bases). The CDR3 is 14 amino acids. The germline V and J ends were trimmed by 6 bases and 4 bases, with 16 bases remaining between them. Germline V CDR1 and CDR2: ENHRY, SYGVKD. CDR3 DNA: TGTGCCATCAGAAGCGACAGGTCCCCTTACGAGCAGTACTTC. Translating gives CAIRSDRSPYEQYF.

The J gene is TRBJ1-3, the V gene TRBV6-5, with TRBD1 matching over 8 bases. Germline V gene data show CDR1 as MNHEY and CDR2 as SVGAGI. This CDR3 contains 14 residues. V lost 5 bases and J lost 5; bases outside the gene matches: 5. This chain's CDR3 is CASSTRQGRNTIYF. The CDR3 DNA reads TGTGCCAGCAGTACCAGACAGGGGAGAAACACCATATATTTT.

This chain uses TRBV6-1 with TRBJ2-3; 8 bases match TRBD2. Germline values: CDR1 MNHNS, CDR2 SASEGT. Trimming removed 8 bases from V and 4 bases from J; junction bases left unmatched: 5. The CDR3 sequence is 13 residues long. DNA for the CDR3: TGTGCCAGCCGGGGGGGGCCCGCAGATACGCAGTATTTT. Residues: CASRGGPADTQYF.

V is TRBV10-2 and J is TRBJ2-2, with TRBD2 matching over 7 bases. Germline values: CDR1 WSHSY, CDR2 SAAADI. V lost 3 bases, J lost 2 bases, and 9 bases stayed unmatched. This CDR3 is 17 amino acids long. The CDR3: CASSDGGRGTNTGELFF. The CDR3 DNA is TGCGCCAGCAGTGATGGAGGGCGGGGGACCAACACCGGGGAGCTGTTTTTT.

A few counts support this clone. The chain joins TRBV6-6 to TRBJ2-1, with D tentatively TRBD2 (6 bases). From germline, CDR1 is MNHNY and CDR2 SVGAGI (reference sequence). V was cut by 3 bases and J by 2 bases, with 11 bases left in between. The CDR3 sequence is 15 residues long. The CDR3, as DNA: TGTGCCAGCAGTTATAGGAGGGGCCCCTACAATGAGCAGTTCTTC. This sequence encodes CASSYRRGPYNEQFF.

The CDR3 loop reads CASSFRGSDTQYF. The CDR3 bases are TGTGCCAGCAGCTTCAGGGGGTCTGATACGCAGTATTTT. This rearrangement joins TRBV7-2 to TRBJ2-3, with 7 nucleotides matching TRBD1. The CDR3 runs 13 residues. With 3 bases clipped from V and 6 bases from J, the junction kept 3 bases outside the gene matches. CDR1 and CDR2 from the germline V gene are SGHTA and FQGNSA.

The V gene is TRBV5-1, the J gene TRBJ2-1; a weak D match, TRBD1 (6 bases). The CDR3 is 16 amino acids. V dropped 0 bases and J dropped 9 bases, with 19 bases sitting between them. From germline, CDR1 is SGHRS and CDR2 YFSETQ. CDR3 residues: CASSLVWVGASSEQFF. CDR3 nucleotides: TGCGCCAGCAGCTTGGTTTGGGTGGGGGCAAGTTCTGAGCAGTTCTTC.

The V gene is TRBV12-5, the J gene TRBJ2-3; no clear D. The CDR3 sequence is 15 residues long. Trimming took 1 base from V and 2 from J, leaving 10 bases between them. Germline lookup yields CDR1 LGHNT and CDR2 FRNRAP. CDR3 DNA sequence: TGTGCTAGTGGTTTGGGGCAGGTGACCACAGATACGCAGTATTTT. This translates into CASGLGQVTTDTQYF.

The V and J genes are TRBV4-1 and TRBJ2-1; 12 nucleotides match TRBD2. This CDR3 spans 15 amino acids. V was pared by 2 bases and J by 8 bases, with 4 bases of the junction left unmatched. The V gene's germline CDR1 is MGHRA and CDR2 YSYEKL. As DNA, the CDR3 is TGCGCCAGCAGCCAACTAGCGGGGGGGCGCGATGAGCAGTTCTTC. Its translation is CASSQLAGGRDEQFF.

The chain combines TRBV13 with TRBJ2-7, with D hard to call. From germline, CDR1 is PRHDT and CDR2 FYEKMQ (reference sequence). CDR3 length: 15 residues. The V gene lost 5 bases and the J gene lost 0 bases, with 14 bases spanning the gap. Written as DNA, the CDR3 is TGTGCCAGCAGCCCGAGGCGTGACGGCTCCTACGAGCAGTACTTC. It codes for CASSPRRDGSYEQYF. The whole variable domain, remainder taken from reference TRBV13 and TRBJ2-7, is AAGVIQSPRHLIKEKRETATLKCYPIPRHDTVYWYQQGPGQDPQFLISFYEKMQSDKGSIPDRFSAQQFSDYHSELNMSSLELGDSALYFCASSPRRDGSYEQYFGPGTRLTVT.

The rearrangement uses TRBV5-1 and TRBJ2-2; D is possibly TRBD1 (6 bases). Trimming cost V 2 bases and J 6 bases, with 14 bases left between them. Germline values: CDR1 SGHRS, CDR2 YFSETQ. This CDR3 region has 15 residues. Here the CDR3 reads CASSLPTGLAGELFF. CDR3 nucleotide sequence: TGCGCCAGCAGCTTACCCACAGGGCTGGCCGGGGAGCTGTTTTTT.

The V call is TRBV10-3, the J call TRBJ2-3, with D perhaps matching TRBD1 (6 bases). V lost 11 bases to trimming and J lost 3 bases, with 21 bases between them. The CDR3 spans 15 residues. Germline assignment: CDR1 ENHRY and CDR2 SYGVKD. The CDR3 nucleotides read TGTGCCTCGCGAGTTACAGGGATTGGTACAGATACGCAGTATTTT. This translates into CASRVTGIGTDTQYF.

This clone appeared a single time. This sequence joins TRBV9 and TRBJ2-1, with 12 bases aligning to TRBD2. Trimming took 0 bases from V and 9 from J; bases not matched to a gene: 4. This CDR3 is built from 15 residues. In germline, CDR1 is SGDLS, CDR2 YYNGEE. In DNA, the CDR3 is TGTGCCAGCAGCGTAGCTAGCGGGGGGGCTGGTGAGCAGTTCTTC. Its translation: CASSVASGGAGEQFF.

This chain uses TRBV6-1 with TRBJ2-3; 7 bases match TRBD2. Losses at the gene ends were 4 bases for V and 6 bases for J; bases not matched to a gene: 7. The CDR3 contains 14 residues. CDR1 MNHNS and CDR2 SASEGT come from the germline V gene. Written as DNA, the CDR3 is TGTGCCAGCAGTGCTAGGGGAGGGCTGGATACGCAGTATTTT. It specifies CASSARGGLDTQYF.

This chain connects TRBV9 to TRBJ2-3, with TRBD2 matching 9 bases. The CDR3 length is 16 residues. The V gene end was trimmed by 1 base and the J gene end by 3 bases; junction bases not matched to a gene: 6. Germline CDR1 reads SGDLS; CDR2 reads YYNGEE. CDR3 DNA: TGTGCCAGCAGCGTATCAGCGGGGGGTAGTACAGATACGCAGTATTTT. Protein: CASSVSAGGSTDTQYF.

CDR3 coding DNA: TGCGCCAGCAGCTTCGGGCTAGCGGGAGGAACCTACGAGCAGTACTTC. It encodes CASSFGLAGGTYEQYF. The rearrangement joins TRBV5-1 to TRBJ2-7, with 11 bases aligning to TRBD2. The length of the CDR3 is 16 residues. Losses at the gene ends were 2 bases for V and 2 bases for J; bases not matched to a gene: 6. Germline V gene lookup returns CDR1 SGHRS and CDR2 YFSETQ.

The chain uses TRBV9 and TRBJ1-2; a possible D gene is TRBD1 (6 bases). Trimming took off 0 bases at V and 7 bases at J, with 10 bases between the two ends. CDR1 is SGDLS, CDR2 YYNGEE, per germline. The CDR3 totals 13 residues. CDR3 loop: CASSVGQVGGYTF. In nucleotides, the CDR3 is TGTGCCAGCAGCGTAGGACAGGTTGGTGGCTACACCTTC.